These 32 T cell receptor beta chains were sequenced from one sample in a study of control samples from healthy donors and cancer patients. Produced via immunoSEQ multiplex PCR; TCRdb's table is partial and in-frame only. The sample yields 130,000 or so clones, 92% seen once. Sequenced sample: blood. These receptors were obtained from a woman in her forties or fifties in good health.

CDR3 protein: CASSQDWDSSKVITDTQYF. The CDR3 coding sequence is TGTGCCAGCAGCCAAGACTGGGACTCGTCGAAAGTCATCACAGATACGCAGTATTTT. The chain joins TRBV4-2 to TRBJ2-3, with TRBD2 as a possible D gene (6 bases). In germline, CDR1 is LGHNA, CDR2 YNFKEQ. The CDR3 is made up of 19 amino acids. With 0 bases removed from V and 2 bases from J, the gap between germline ends came to 21 bases.

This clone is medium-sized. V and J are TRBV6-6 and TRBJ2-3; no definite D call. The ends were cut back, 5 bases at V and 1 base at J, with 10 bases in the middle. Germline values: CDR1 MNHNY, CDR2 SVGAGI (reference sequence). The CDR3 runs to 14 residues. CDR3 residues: CASSHIQRTDTQYF. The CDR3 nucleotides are TGTGCCAGCAGTCATATACAACGCACAGATACGCAGTATTTT.

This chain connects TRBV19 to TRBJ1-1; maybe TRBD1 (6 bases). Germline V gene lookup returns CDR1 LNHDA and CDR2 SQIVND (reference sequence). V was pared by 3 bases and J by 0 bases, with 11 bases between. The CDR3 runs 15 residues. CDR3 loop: CASSILGQLNTEAFF. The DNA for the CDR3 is TGTGCCAGTAGTATTCTTGGACAGTTGAACACTGAAGCTTTCTTT.

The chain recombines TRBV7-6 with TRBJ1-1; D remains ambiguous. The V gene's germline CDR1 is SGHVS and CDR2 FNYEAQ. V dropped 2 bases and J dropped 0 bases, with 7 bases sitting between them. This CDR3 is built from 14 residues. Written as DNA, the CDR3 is TGTGCCAGCAGCTTAAGTGCTCTGAACACTGAAGCTTTCTTT. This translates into CASSLSALNTEAFF.

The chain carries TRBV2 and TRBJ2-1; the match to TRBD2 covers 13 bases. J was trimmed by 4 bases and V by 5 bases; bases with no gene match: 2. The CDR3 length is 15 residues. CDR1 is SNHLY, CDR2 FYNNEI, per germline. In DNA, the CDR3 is TGTGCCAGCAGTCGGACTAGCGGGGGATACAATGAGCAGTTCTTC. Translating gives CASSRTSGGYNEQFF. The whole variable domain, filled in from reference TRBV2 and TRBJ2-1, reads EPEVTQTPSHQVTQMGQEVILRCVPISNHLYFYWYRQILGQKVEFLVSFYNNEISEKSEIFDDQFSVERPDGSNFTLKIRSTKLEDSAMYFCASSRTSGGYNEQFFGPGTRLTVL.

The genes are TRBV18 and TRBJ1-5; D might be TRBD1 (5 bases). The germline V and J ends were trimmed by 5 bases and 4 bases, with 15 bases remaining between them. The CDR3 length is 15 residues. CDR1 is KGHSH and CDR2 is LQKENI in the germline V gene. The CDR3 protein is CASSTTGVSNQPQHF. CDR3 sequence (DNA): TGTGCCAGCTCAACGACGGGGGTATCAAATCAGCCCCAGCATTTT.

CDR3 loop: CASSQDNPAALTVTDTQYF. CDR3 coding DNA: TGTGCCAGCAGCCAAGATAACCCAGCCGCCCTGACCGTCACAGATACGCAGTATTTT. V gene TRBV3-1 (or the pseudogene TRBV3-2) combines with J gene TRBJ2-3; no firm D call. Germline V CDR1 and CDR2: LGHDT, YNNKEL (reference sequence). The V end was cut by 0 bases, the J end by 2 bases, with 21 bases between. The length of the CDR3 is 19 residues.

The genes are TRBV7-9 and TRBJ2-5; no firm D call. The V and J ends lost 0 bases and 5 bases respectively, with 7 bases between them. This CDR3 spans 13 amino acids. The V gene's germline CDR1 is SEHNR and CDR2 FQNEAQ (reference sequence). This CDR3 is CASSLAGGETQYF. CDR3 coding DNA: TGTGCCAGCAGCTTAGCCGGCGGTGAGACCCAGTACTTC.

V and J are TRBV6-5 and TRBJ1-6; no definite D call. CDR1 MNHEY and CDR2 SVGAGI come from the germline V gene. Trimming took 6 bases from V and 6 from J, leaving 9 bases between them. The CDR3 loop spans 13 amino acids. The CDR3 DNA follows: TGTGCCAGCAGCGGACTATTTAATTCACCCCTCCACTTT. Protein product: CASSGLFNSPLHF.

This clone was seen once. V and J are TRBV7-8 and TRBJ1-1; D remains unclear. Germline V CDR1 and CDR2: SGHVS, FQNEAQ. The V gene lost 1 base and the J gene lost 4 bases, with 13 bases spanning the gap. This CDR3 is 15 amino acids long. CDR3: CASSLGVGATTEAFF. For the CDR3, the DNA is TGTGCCAGCAGCTTAGGGGTGGGTGCGACCACTGAAGCTTTCTTT.

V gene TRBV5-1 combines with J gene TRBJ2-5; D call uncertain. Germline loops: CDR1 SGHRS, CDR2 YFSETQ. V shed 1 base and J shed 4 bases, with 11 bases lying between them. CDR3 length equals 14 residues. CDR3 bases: TGCGCCAGCAGCTTGAGGGTTGGTGGAGAGACCCAGTACTTC. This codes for CASSLRVGGETQYF.

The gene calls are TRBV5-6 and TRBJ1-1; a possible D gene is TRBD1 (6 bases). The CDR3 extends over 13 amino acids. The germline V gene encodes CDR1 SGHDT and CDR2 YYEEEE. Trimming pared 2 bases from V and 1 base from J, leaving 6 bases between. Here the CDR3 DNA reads TGTGCCAGCAGCTTACAGGGGAACACTGAAGCTTTCTTT. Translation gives CASSLQGNTEAFF.

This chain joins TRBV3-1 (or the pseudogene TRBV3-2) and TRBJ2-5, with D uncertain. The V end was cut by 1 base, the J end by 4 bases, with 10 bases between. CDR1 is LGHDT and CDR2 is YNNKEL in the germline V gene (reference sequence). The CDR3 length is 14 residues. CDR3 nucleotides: TGTGCCAGCAGCCAAGTAATAATCGGAGAGACCCAGTACTTC. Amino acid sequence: CASSQVIIGETQYF.

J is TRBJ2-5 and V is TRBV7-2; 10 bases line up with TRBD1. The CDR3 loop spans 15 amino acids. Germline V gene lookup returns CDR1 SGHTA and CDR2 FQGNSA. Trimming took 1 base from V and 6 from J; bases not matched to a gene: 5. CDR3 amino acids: CASSLVTGGGKTQYF. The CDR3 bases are TGTGCCAGCAGCTTAGTGACAGGGGGCGGAAAGACCCAGTACTTC.

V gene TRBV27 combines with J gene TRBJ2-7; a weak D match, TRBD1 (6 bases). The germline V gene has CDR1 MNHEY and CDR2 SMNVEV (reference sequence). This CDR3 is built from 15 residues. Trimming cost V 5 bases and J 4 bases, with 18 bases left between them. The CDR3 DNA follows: TGTGCCAGCAGTGCGAAGACAGGAGCGAATTACGAGCAGTACTTC. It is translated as CASSAKTGANYEQYF.

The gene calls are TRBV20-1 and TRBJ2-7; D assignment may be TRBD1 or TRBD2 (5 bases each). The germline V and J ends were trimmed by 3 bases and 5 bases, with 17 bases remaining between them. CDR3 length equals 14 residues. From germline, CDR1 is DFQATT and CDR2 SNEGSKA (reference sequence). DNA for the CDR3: TGCAGTGCTAGTAGTTTGGGGACCTGGAACGAGCAGTACTTC. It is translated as CSASSLGTWNEQYF.

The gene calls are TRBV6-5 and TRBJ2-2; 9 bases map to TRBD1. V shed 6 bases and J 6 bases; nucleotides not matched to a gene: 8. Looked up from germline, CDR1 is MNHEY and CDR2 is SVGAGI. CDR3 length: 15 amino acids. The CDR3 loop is CASRNPGQGPGELFF. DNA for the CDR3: TGTGCCAGCAGAAATCCGGGACAGGGTCCCGGGGAGCTGTTTTTT.

The CDR3 DNA follows: TGTGCCAGCAGCTTAGCCGGGGATAGAAACATTCAGTACTTC. It translates to CASSLAGDRNIQYF. The rearrangement links TRBV11-2 to TRBJ2-4, with D perhaps matching TRBD2 (5 bases). There are 14 residues in the CDR3. The V and J ends lost 1 base and 6 bases respectively, with 10 bases between them. CDR1 is SGHAT, CDR2 FQNNGV, per germline.

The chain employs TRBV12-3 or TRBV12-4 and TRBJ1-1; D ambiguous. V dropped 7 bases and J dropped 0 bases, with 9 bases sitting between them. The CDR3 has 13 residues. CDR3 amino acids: CASTLGLNTEAFF. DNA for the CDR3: TGTGCCAGCACCCTAGGCCTGAACACTGAAGCTTTCTTT.

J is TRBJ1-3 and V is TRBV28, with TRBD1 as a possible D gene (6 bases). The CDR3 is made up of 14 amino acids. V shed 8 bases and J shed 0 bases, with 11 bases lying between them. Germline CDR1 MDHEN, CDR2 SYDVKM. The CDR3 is CASQQGLSGNTIYF. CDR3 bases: TGTGCCAGCCAACAGGGCCTCTCTGGAAACACCATATATTTT.

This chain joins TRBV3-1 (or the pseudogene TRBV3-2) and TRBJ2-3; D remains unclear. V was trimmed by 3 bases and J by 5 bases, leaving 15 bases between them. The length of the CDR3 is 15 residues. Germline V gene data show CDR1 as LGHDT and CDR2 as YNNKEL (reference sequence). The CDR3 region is CASSQPGTMKDTQYF. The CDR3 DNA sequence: TGTGCCAGCAGCCAGCCCGGTACTATGAAAGATACGCAGTATTTT.

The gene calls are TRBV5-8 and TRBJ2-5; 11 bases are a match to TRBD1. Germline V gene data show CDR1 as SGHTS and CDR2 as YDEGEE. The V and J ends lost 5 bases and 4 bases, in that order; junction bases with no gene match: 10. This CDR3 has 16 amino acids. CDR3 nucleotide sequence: TGTGCCAGCAGGTCGGGACAGGGGGTAGGATCAGAGACCCAGTACTTC. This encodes CASRSGQGVGSETQYF.

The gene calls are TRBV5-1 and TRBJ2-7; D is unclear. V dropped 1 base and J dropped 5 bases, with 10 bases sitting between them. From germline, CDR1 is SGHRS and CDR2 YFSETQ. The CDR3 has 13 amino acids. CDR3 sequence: CASSLLVSDEQYF. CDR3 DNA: TGCGCCAGCAGCTTGTTGGTTTCCGACGAGCAGTACTTC. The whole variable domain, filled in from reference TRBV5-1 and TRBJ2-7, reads KAGVTQTPRYLIKTRGQQVTLSCSPISGHRSVSWYQQTPGQGLQFLFEYFSETQRNKGNFPGRFSGRQFSNSRSEMNVSTLELGDSALYLCASSLLVSDEQYFGPGTRLTVT.

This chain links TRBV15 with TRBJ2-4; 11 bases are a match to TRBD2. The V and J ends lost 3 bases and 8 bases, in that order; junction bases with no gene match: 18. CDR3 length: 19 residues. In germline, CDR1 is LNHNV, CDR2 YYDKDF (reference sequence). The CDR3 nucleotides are TGTGCCACCAGCAGTATCTCGGAATGGACTAGCGGGTATATACACATTCAGTACTTC. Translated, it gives CATSSISEWTSGYIHIQYF.

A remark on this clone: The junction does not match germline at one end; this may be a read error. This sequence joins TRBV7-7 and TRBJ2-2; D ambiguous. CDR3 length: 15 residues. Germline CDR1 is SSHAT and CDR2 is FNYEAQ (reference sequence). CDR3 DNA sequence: TGTGCTAGCAGCTCAGGACGCGGCGTGGCCGGGGAGCTGTTTTTT. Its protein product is CASSSGRGVAGELFF.

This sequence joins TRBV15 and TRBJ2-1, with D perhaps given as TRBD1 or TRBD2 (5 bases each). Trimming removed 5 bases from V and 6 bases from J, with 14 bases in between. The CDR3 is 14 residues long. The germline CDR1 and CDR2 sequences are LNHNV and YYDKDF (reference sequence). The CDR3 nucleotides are TGTGCCACCAGCCGAACTAGAGGGGTCAATGAGCAGTTCTTC. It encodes CATSRTRGVNEQFF.

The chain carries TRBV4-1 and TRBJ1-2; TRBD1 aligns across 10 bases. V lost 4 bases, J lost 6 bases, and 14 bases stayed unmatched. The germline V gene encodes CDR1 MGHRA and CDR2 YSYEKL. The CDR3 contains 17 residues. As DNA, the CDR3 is TGCGCCAGCAGCCTGCACGGGACAGGGGTTTTGGACGATGGCTACACCTTC. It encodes CASSLHGTGVLDDGYTF.

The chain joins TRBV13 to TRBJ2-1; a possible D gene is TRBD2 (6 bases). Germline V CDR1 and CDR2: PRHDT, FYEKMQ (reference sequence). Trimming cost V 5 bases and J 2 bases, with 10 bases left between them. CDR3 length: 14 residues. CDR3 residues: CASSPPSAYNEQFF. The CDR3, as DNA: TGTGCCAGCAGCCCACCTAGCGCCTACAATGAGCAGTTCTTC. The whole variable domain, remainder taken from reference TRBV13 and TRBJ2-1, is AAGVIQSPRHLIKEKRETATLKCYPIPRHDTVYWYQQGPGQDPQFLISFYEKMQSDKGSIPDRFSAQQFSDYHSELNMSSLELGDSALYFCASSPPSAYNEQFFGPGTRLTVL.

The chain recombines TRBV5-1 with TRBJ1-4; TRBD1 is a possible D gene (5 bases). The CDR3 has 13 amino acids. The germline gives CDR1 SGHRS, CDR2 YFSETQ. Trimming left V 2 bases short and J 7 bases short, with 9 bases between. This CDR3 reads CASSFGTPEKLFF. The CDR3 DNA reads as TGCGCCAGCAGCTTCGGGACTCCTGAAAAACTGTTTTTT.

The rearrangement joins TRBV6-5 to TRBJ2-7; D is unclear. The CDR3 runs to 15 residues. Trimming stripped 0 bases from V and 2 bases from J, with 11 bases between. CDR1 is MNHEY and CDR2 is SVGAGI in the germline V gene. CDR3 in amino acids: CASSYSFTEPYEQYF. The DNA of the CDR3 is TGTGCCAGCAGTTACTCGTTCACAGAACCCTACGAGCAGTACTTC.

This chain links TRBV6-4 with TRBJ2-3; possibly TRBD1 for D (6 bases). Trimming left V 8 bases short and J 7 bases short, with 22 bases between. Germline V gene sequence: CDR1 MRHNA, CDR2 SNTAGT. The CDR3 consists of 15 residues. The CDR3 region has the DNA TGTGCCAGCGCCCCGGAAGGGGGAGTAGGAAATACGCAGTATTTT. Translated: CASAPEGGVGNTQYF.

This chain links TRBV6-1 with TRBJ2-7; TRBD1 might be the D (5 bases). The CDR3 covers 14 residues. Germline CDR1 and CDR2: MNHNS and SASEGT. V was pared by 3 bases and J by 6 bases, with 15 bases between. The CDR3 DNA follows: TGTGCCAGCAGTGAGAGAGCAGGGTGGGGCGAGCAGTACTTC. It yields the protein CASSERAGWGEQYF.